The rows below give T cell receptor beta chains drawn from one sample of a study of beta chain features in type 1 diabetes. The data were produced by immunoSEQ multiplex PCR, yet TCRdb's version contains in-frame clones alone and is incomplete. The table includes 130,000 or so clones, 16% detected once. What was sequenced was central memory CD4+ T cells from blood. The receptors stem from a man in his thirties or forties with type 1 diabetes. CDR3s include the opening cysteine and the closing phenylalanine or tryptophan. A D gene is named only where the DNA matches it firmly. A row's size may be missing; if present it is once, few, many or a size class.

d_call	clone_size	j_call	v_call	cdr3_nt	cdr3_aa
.	few	TRBJ1-2	TRBV7-8	TGTGCCAGCAGCTTAGTCAACTATGGCTACACCTTC	CASSLVNYGYTF
.	few	TRBJ2-5	TRBV7-9	TGTGCCAGCAGCGTAATGGGTGGGACCCAAGAGACCCAGTACTTC	CASSVMGGTQETQYF
TRBD1	few	TRBJ2-1	TRBV6-5	TGTGCCAGCCTTCAAGGGACAGGTTACAATGAGCAGTTCTTC	CASLQGTGYNEQFF
.	.	TRBJ2-5	TRBV19	TGTGCCAGTAGCGCGGGGTCCGCAGAGACCCAGTACTTC	CASSAGSAETQYF
TRBD1	many	TRBJ2-5	TRBV5-6	TGTGCCAGCAGGATACAGGGGGACGGGGAGACCCAGTACTTC	CASRIQGDGETQYF
.	.	TRBJ2-1	TRBV19	TGTGCCAGTAAATCGGCCGGGGCAGGGCGGAATGAGCAGTTCTTC	CASKSAGAGRNEQFF
.	.	TRBJ2-5	TRBV14	TGTGCCAGCAGCCAAGGCAGACGGCTCCAAGAGACCCAGTACTTC	CASSQGRRLQETQYF
.	many	TRBJ2-1	TRBV7-9	TGTGCCAGCAATCAGGGAAGGGATGAGCAGTTCTTC	CASNQGRDEQFF
TRBD2	.	TRBJ2-5	TRBV7-2	TGTGCCAGCAGCCCCGTAACTAGCGGGGGGGCCAAGACCCAGTACTTC	CASSPVTSGGAKTQYF
.	.	TRBJ2-1	TRBV10-3	TGTGCCATCAGTGAGTGGCAGGACAATGAGCAGTTCTTC	CAISEWQDNEQFF
.	.	TRBJ2-7	TRBV7-8	TGTGCCAGCAGCAAAATAGTGGGAGGTTACGAGCAGTACTTC	CASSKIVGGYEQYF
.	many	TRBJ2-6	TRBV7-8	TGTGCCAGCAGCTACGGCGCGCGGGGAACCTCTGGGGCCAACGTCCTGACTTTC	CASSYGARGTSGANVLTF
TRBD2	many	TRBJ2-5	TRBV25-1	TGTGCCAGCAGTCCCCGGCGGGGGGAGACCCAGTACTTC	CASSPRRGETQYF
TRBD1	.	TRBJ2-7	TRBV29-1	TGCAGCGTTGTAACCGGGACAGTCGGCGAGCAGTACTTC	CSVVTGTVGEQYF
.	few	TRBJ1-5	TRBV19	TGTGCCAGTAGTATCGGCCAGCACAATCAGCCCCAGCATTTT	CASSIGQHNQPQHF
.	.	TRBJ1-3	TRBV6-5	TGTGCCAGCAGCCAAGATGAAGGTGGAAACACCATATATTTT	CASSQDEGGNTIYF
.	.	TRBJ2-4	TRBV7-9	TGTGCCAGCAGCTTAGATGGATCGGACATTCAGTACTTC	CASSLDGSDIQYF
TRBD2	few	TRBJ2-3	TRBV5-1	TGCGCCAGCAGCTTGGCTCCAGGGACTAGCGGGGAAGGATATTTT	CASSLAPGTSGEGYF
.	many	TRBJ1-4	TRBV7-2	TGTGCCAGCAGCTACAGAGGGGAGAGTGAAAAACTGTTTTTT	CASSYRGESEKLFF
.	.	TRBJ1-2	TRBV14	TGTGCCAGCAGCCAAGTGGCAGGGAGTCCCTATGGCTACACCTTC	CASSQVAGSPYGYTF
TRBD1	.	TRBJ1-6	TRBV30	TGTGCCTGGAGGCCTAAGGGGGCAAGAGGGAATTCACCCCTCCACTTT	CAWRPKGARGNSPLHF
.	many	TRBJ2-3	TRBV10-3	TGTGCCATCAGAAGACCCAGCTCGGATACGCAGTATTTT	CAIRRPSSDTQYF
.	few	TRBJ2-7	TRBV9	TGTGCCAGCAGCCCCCTCCCCGACGAGCAGTACTTC	CASSPLPDEQYF
TRBD1	few	TRBJ2-2	TRBV7-2	TGTGCCAGCAGCTTAGGACAGGGGGAGAACACCGGGGAGCTGTTTTTT	CASSLGQGENTGELFF
.	.	TRBJ2-3	TRBV29-1	TGCAGCGTTGAGAAACAGGACGGGGATACGCAGTATTTT	CSVEKQDGDTQYF
TRBD2	.	TRBJ2-3	TRBV9	TGTGCCAGCAGCGTAGGGGCTAGCGGCTTCACAGATACGCAGTATTTT	CASSVGASGFTDTQYF
TRBD1	.	TRBJ2-7	TRBV9	TGTGCCAGCAGCGCGGGACAGGGGGCAATCGAGCAGTACTTC	CASSAGQGAIEQYF
.	.	TRBJ2-1	TRBV20-1	TGCAGTGCTAGCGGGCTCGATGAGCAGTTCTTC	CSASGLDEQFF
.	few	TRBJ1-5	TRBV7-6	TGTGCCAGCAGCCAAGGAGCATCATCCTATAGCAATCAGCCCCAGCATTTT	CASSQGASSYSNQPQHF
.	.	TRBJ2-5	TRBV4-2	TGTGCCAGCAGCCAAGACAGAGAAGAGACCCAGTACTTC	CASSQDREETQYF
.	few	TRBJ1-5	TRBV23-1	TGCGCCAGCAGTCCGGCCGGGGGAGTCAGCAATCAGCCCCAGCATTTT	CASSPAGGVSNQPQHF
.	.	TRBJ2-5	TRBV5-6	TGTGCCAGCAGCTTGTGGGTACGCAGGGAGACCCAGTACTTC	CASSLWVRRETQYF
.	.	TRBJ2-1	TRBV5-1	TGCGCCAGCAGCATGGACACCGGGTCCTACAATGAGCAGTTCTTC	CASSMDTGSYNEQFF
.	few	TRBJ1-5	TRBV4-3	TGCGCCAGCAGCCAAGTTCGGGGGCTTGGGCCCCAGCATTTT	CASSQVRGLGPQHF
.	few	TRBJ1-6	TRBV30	TGTGCCTGGAGATTTCCCGGGCCGAATTCACCCCTCCACTTT	CAWRFPGPNSPLHF
.	.	TRBJ1-5	TRBV2	TGTGCCAGCAGGGGGCCCGGAGCCCAGCATTTT	CASRGPGAQHF
.	.	TRBJ1-4	TRBV19	TGTGCCAGTAGTGTGAGGGTAGAGGATGAAAAACTGTTTTTT	CASSVRVEDEKLFF
.	medium-sized	TRBJ2-3	TRBV7-2	TGTGCCAGCAGCCTACCGGGGCGTCAGTATTTT	CASSLPGRQYF
TRBD2	many	TRBJ2-3	TRBV7-2	TGTGCCAGCAGCTCCGTACCTAGCGGGGGCACAGATACGCAGTATTTT	CASSSVPSGGTDTQYF
TRBD1	few	TRBJ1-6	TRBV19	TGTGCCAGTAGTATCCAGAACAGGGGGGAGTCACCCCTCCACTTT	CASSIQNRGESPLHF
.	.	TRBJ2-2	TRBV4-3	TGCGCCAGCAGCCAACGACAGAACACCGGGGAGCTGTTTTTT	CASSQRQNTGELFF
TRBD1	few	TRBJ1-5	TRBV6-6	TGTGCCAGCAGTAACGGACAGGGCGGTGGCAATCAGCCCCAGCATTTT	CASSNGQGGGNQPQHF
.	few	TRBJ2-3	TRBV7-2	TGTGCCAGCAGCCCGACTAGTTCAGATACGCAGTATTTT	CASSPTSSDTQYF
.	.	TRBJ2-1	TRBV6-6	TGTGCCAGCAGCCCCGACAGGCCCTCCTACAATGAGCAGTTCTTC	CASSPDRPSYNEQFF
.	few	TRBJ2-7	TRBV7-9	TGTGCCAGCAGTCCCCTAGGGGACGAGCAGTACTTC	CASSPLGDEQYF
.	few	TRBJ2-7	TRBV7-2	TGTGCCAGCAGCGCCGGGACAATTACCTACGAGCAGTACTTC	CASSAGTITYEQYF
TRBD2	.	TRBJ2-7	TRBV4-3	TGCGCCAGCAGCCGGGGGGGAATTGGCTACGAGCAGTACTTC	CASSRGGIGYEQYF
.	few	TRBJ1-5	TRBV9	TGTGCCAGCAGCGTTGGGGCGTATAGCAATCAGCCCCAGCATTTT	CASSVGAYSNQPQHF
.	few	TRBJ2-7	TRBV29-1	TGCAGCGTTGAGACGTCCAACTACGAGCAGTACTTC	CSVETSNYEQYF
TRBD2	few	TRBJ2-3	TRBV27	TGTGCCAGCAGTTCAAAGGCGGGGGGACCCCTCCATACGCAGTATTTT	CASSSKAGGPLHTQYF
TRBD1	few	TRBJ2-2	TRBV9	TGTGCCAGCAGCGACCGACAGGGGGCTAACGGGGAGCTGTTTTTT	CASSDRQGANGELFF
TRBD2	.	TRBJ2-3	TRBV4-3	TGCGCCAGCAGTTCCGGGACTAGCGGGGGTGGGGATACGCAGTATTTT	CASSSGTSGGGDTQYF
.	few	TRBJ2-4	TRBV2	TGTGCCAGCAGACGGGAGTTGGCCAAAAACATTCAGTACTTC	CASRRELAKNIQYF